Listed here is a single TCR beta chain. Original handling: How many nucleated cells were present was estimated from reference gene primer amplification. Using immunoSEQ multiplex PCR, the repertoire was profiled, and TCRdb retains in-frame clones only, with some absent. V and J calls and clone size are as listed in that table; D and trimming were resolved from the DNA. The table shows tens of thousands of clones, with roughly 89% occurring only once. This sample is drawn from a study of blood T cell repertoires in COVID-19. Across the study: Both acute and convalescent COVID-19 samples were obtained from the United States, Italy and Spain. Nucleic acid was either cDNA or gDNA, and it came from T cells, B-cell-depleted T cells, or PBMCs.

The V gene's germline CDR1 is SGHRS and CDR2 YFSETQ. The trim removed 4 bases at V and 4 bases at J, leaving 10 bases unmatched. The CDR3 is made up of 16 amino acids. Sequenced sample: peripheral blood. This chain links TRBV5-1 with TRBJ2-3, with TRBD2 matching 9 bases. The clonotype was recovered from a man aged 55-75 years with acute or convalescent COVID-19. The CDR3 protein is CASSPGAGGPSDTQYF. As DNA, the CDR3 is TGCGCCAGCAGCCCGGGGGCGGGGGGGCCATCAGATACGCAGTATTTT.